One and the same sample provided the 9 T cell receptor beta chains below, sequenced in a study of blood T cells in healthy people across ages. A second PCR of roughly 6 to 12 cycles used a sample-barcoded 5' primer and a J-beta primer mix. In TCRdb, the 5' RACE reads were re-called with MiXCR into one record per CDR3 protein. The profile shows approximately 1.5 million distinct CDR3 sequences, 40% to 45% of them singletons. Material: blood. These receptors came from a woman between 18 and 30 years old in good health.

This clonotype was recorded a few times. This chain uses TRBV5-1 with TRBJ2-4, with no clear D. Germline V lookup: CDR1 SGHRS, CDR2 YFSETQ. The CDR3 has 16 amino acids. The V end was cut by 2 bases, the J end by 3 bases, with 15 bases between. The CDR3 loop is CASSFNEASIKNIQYF. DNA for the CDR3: TGCGCCAGCAGCTTTAATGAGGCCTCGATCAAAAACATTCAGTACTTC.

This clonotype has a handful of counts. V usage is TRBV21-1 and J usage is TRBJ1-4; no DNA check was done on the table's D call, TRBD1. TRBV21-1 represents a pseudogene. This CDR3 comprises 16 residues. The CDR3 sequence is CASSDPQGVYGEKLFF. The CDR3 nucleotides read TGTGCCAGCAGCGACCCACAGGGGGTGTACGGTGAAAAACTGTTTTTT.

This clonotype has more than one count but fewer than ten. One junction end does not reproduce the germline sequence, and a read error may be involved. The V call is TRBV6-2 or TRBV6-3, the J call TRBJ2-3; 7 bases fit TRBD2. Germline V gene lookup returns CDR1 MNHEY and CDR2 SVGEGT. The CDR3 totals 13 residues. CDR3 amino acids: CASRPTSIDTQYF. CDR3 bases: TGTGCCAGCAGACCGACTAGCATAGATACGCAGTATTTT.

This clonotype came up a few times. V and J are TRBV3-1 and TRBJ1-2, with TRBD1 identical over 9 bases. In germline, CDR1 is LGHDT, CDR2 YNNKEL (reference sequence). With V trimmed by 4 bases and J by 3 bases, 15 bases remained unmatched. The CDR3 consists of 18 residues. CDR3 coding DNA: TGTGCCAGCAGCCTCCGACGGACAGGGGCGCGGCTGGACTATGGCTACACCTTC. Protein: CASSLRRTGARLDYGYTF.

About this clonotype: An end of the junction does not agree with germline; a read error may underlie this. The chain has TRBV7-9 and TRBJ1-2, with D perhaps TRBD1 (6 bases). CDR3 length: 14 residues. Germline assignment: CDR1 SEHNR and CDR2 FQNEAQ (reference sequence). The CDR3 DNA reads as TGTACCAGCAGCCCTATGGGACAAGGCTATGGCTACACCTTC. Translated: CTSSPMGQGYGYTF.

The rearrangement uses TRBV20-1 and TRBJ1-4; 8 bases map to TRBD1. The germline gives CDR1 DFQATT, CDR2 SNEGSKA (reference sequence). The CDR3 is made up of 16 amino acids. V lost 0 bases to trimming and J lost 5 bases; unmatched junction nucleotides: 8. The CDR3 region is CSAREFRTGRNEKLFF. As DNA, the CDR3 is TGCAGTGCTAGAGAGTTTCGGACAGGGCGAAATGAAAAACTGTTTTTT.

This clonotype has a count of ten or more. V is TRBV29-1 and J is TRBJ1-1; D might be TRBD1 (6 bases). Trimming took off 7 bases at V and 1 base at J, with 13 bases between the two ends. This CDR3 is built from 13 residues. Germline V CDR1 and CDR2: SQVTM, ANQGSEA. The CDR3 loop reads CSALRGENTEAFF. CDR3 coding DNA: TGCAGCGCCTTGAGGGGGGAGAACACTGAAGCTTTCTTT.

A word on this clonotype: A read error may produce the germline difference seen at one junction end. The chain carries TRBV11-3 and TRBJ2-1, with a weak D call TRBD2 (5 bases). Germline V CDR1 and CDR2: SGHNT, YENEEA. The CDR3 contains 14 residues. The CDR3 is CASSLDYDYNERFF. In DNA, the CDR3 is TGTGCCAGCAGCTTAGATTACGACTACAATGAGCGGTTCTTC.

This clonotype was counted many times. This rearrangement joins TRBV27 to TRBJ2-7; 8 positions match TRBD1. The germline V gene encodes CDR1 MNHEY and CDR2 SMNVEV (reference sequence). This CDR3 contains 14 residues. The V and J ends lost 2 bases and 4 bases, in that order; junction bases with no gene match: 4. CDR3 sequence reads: CASSLGTGFYEQYF. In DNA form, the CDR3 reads TGTGCCAGCAGTTTAGGGACAGGCTTTTACGAGCAGTACTTC.